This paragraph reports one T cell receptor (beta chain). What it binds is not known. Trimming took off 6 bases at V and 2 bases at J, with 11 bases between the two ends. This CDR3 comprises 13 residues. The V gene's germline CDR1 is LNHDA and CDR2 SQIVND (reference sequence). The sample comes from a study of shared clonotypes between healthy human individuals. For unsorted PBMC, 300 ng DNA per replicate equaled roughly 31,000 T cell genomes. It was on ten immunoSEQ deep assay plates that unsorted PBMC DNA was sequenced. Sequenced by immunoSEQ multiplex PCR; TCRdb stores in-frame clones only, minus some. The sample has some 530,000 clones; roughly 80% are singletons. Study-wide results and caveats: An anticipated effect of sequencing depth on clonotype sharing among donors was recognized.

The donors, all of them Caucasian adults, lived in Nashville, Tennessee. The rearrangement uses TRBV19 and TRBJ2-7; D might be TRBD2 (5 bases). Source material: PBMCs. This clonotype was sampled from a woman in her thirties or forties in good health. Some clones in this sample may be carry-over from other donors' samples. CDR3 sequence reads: CASRSTGTYEQYF. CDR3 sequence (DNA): TGTGCCAGTAGGTCTACCGGGACCTACGAGCAGTACTTC.